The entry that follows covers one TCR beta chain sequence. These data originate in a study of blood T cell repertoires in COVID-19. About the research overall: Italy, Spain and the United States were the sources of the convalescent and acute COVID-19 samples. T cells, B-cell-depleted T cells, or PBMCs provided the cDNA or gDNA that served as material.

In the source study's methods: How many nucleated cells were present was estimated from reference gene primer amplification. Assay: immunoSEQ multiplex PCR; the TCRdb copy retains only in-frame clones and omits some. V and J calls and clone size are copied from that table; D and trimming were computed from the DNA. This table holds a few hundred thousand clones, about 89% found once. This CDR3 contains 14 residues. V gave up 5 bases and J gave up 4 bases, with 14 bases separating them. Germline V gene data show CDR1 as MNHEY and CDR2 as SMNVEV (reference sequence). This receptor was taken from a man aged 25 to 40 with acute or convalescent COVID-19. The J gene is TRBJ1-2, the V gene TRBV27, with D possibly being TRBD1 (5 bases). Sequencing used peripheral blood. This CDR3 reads CASSTTATGYGYTF. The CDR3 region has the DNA TGTGCCAGCAGTACGACAGCGACCGGCTATGGCTACACCTTC.